The 30 T cell receptor beta chains below come from one sample, sequenced in a study of T-cell reconstitution after alpha-beta-depleted transplantation in children. Unique molecular identifiers were incorporated into the prepared TCRbeta library. TCRdb redid the calling of the PCR reads with MiXCR, one entry per CDR3 protein. The profile shows 700,000 or so distinct CDR3 sequences, around 13% of them singletons. The source was PBMCs, collected before TCRalphabeta/CD19-depleted stem cell transplant. These receptors originate from a girl aged 2 to 10 with congenital amegakaryocytic thrombocytopenia, due to receive a stem cell transplant.

This clonotype was detected ten times or more. The V and J genes are TRBV20-1 and TRBJ2-1; possible D gene TRBD2, 5 bases. V was cut by 0 bases and J by 5 bases, with 14 bases left in between. CDR1 is DFQATT and CDR2 is SNEGSKA in the germline V gene (reference sequence). The CDR3 covers 15 residues. The CDR3 reads CSARESTISNNEQFF. The CDR3 DNA reads as TGCAGTGCTAGAGAATCGACTATATCCAACAATGAGCAGTTCTTC.

The chain recombines TRBV20-1 with TRBJ2-1, with 10 bases fitting TRBD2. The CDR3 length is 17 residues. Losses at the gene ends were 3 bases for V and 6 bases for J; bases not matched to a gene: 14. The V gene's germline CDR1 is DFQATT and CDR2 SNEGSKA (reference sequence). Here the CDR3 DNA reads TGCAGTGCTAGTGGGCTAGCGGGAGTGGGGAGGGGCAATGAGCAGTTCTTC. Amino acid sequence: CSASGLAGVGRGNEQFF.

Ten or more counts support this clonotype. The chain uses TRBV29-1 and TRBJ1-2; D is uncertain. The CDR3 loop spans 11 amino acids. V lost 8 bases, J lost 2 bases, and 9 bases lay in between. Looked up from germline, CDR1 is SQVTM and CDR2 is ANQGSEA. The CDR3, as DNA: TGCAGCTCTACAGACAACTATGGCTACACCTTC. It specifies CSSTDNYGYTF.

There are a few counts of this clonotype. This chain joins TRBV20-1 and TRBJ2-1, with TRBD2 matching over 10 bases. The CDR3 is 17 amino acids. The germline V gene has CDR1 DFQATT and CDR2 SNEGSKA (reference sequence). J lost 0 bases, V lost 8 bases, and 13 bases had no gene match. CDR3 bases: TGCAGTACAACCACCCAACTAGCGGGGAGCTCCTACAATGAGCAGTTCTTC. It specifies CSTTTQLAGSSYNEQFF.

This clonotype was counted between two and nine times. This rearrangement joins TRBV27 to TRBJ2-1; possibly TRBD2 for D (6 bases). Germline CDR1 and CDR2: MNHEY and SMNVEV (reference sequence). Trimming shortened V by 4 bases and J by 5 bases, and 21 bases separated the two germline ends. The CDR3 contains 17 residues. DNA of the CDR3: TGTGCCAGCAGTTCGCTGGAGGGGTGGAGCGCAGACAATGAGCAGTTCTTC. It encodes CASSSLEGWSADNEQFF.

This clonotype was detected ten times or more. The chain carries TRBV2 and TRBJ2-5; D could derive from TRBD1 or TRBD2 (6 bases each). This CDR3 is 13 amino acids long. The V gene lost 4 bases and the J gene lost 5 bases, with 11 bases spanning the gap. Germline values: CDR1 SNHLY, CDR2 FYNNEI. This chain's CDR3 is CASSVGGGETQYF. CDR3 sequence (DNA): TGTGCCAGCAGTGTCGGGGGCGGGGAGACCCAGTACTTC.

This clonotype was picked up a small number of times. This rearrangement joins TRBV11-1 to TRBJ2-2; 13 nucleotides match TRBD2. This CDR3 contains 20 residues. After removal of 2 bases from V and 6 bases from J, the junction contained 15 bases not matched to a gene. Germline CDR1 reads SGHAT; CDR2 reads FQDESV (reference sequence). The CDR3 sequence is CASSLPAGLAGVRGPGELFF. Here the CDR3 DNA reads TGTGCCAGCAGCTTACCTGCAGGACTAGCGGGAGTACGGGGGCCCGGGGAGCTGTTTTTT. Full variable domain (outside the CDR3, taken from reference TRBV11-1 and TRBJ2-2): EAEVAQSPRYKITEKSQAVAFWCDPISGHATLYWYRQILGQGPELLVQFQDESVVDDSQLPKDRFSAERLKGVDSTLKIQPAELGDSAMYLCASSLPAGLAGVRGPGELFFGEGSRLTVL.

This clonotype has a handful of counts. The J gene is TRBJ2-5, the V gene TRBV5-1, with 10 bases aligning to TRBD2. Germline CDR1 SGHRS, CDR2 YFSETQ. The CDR3 has 16 amino acids. Trimming cost V 1 base and J 1 base; bases outside gene matches: 4. The CDR3 here is CASSLTSGAPQETQYF. The CDR3 nucleotides read TGCGCCAGCAGCTTGACTAGCGGGGCGCCCCAAGAGACCCAGTACTTC.

This clonotype was detected many times. CDR3 sequence (DNA): TGTGCCAGCAGTTTAACGAGTCAGCCCCAGCATTTT. It translates to CASSLTSQPQHF. The chain uses TRBV12-3 or TRBV12-4 and TRBJ1-5; D gene unclear. Trimming removed 2 bases at V and 6 bases at J, with 5 bases between. This CDR3 contains 12 residues.

At least ten counts were recorded for this clonotype. This chain's CDR3 is CASTLRGGIHQPQHF. The CDR3 bases are TGTGCCAGCACCCTAAGGGGGGGCATCCATCAGCCCCAGCATTTT. This chain connects TRBV5-6 to TRBJ1-5; TRBD1 is a possible D gene (6 bases). This CDR3 contains 15 residues. V shed 6 bases and J shed 5 bases, with 18 bases lying between them. Germline V CDR1 and CDR2: SGHDT, YYEEEE. The variable domain in full, completed from reference TRBV5-6 and TRBJ1-5, reads DAGVTQSPTHLIKTRGQQVTLRCSPKSGHDTVSWYQQALGQGPQFIFQYYEEEERQRGNFPDRFSGHQFPNYSSELNVNALLLGDSALYLCASTLRGGIHQPQHFGDGTRLSIL.

The chain joins TRBV20-1 to TRBJ2-5, with 7 bases matching TRBD1. After removal of 3 bases from V and 9 bases from J, the junction contained 4 bases not matched to a gene. From germline, CDR1 is DFQATT and CDR2 SNEGSKA (reference sequence). The CDR3 runs to 11 residues. CDR3 region: CSASAGQAQYF. In nucleotides, the CDR3 is TGCAGTGCTAGCGCTGGACAGGCCCAGTACTTC.

This clonotype was counted only a few times. CDR3 sequence (DNA): TGTGCCAGCAACAAAGTGGCCGCACTAGCTAGCGGGAGTAGGGATACGCAGTATTTT. Translation: CASNKVAALASGSRDTQYF. The chain has TRBV7-8 and TRBJ2-3, with TRBD2 identical over 10 bases. The J segment lost 6 bases and the V segment lost 7 bases, leaving 22 bases of the junction unmatched. The germline V gene encodes CDR1 SGHVS and CDR2 FQNEAQ. CDR3 length equals 19 residues.

The V gene is TRBV30, the J gene TRBJ2-1, with a possible D match to TRBD2 (5 bases). From germline, CDR1 is GTSNPN and CDR2 SVGIG (reference sequence). Trimming stripped 6 bases from V and 12 bases from J, with 15 bases between. This CDR3 is 11 amino acids long. CDR3 region: CACNSRGAQFF. CDR3 in DNA: TGTGCCTGTAACTCCCGGGGAGCGCAGTTCTTC.

As regards this clonotype: At one boundary the junction diverges from the germline segment, which might be a read error. This chain uses TRBV20-1 with TRBJ2-7; D is undetermined. The CDR3 contains 16 residues. The germline CDR1 and CDR2 sequences are DFQATT and SNEGSKA (reference sequence). In DNA, the CDR3 is TGCTGTGCTAGAGATTTCCGGAAGGTAGTGCGCTACGAGCAGTACTTC. This gives the protein CCARDFRKVVRYEQYF.

This clonotype was picked up many times. The chain uses TRBV20-1 and TRBJ2-5; a weak D match, TRBD2 (6 bases). Germline V gene data show CDR1 as DFQATT and CDR2 as SNEGSKA (reference sequence). The V end lost 5 bases, the J end lost 4 bases, and 17 bases lay between the germline ends. The CDR3 runs 14 residues. CDR3 sequence (DNA): TGCAGTGCTCCAAAACTCGGGGGTTCAGAGACCCAGTACTTC. This translates into CSAPKLGGSETQYF.

The sample holds many counts of this clonotype. The chain combines TRBV20-1 with TRBJ1-5, with 7 bases that match TRBD1. CDR3 size: 13 residues. Per the germline V gene, CDR1 is DFQATT and CDR2 is SNEGSKA (reference sequence). V gave up 4 bases and J gave up 6 bases; unmatched junction bases: 6. CDR3 bases: TGCAGTGCTATTGAGCCAGGGGGTCAGCCCCAGCATTTT. This translates into CSAIEPGGQPQHF.

This clonotype occurred many times. Germline and junction disagree at one end, which may indicate a read error. V gene TRBV5-1 combines with J gene TRBJ2-3; the match to TRBD2 covers 13 bases. Per the germline V gene, CDR1 is SGHRS and CDR2 is YFSETQ. The CDR3 has 16 residues. For the CDR3, the DNA is TGTGCCAGCAGCTTAGGACTAGCGGGAGGCACAGATACGCAGTATTTT. Translating it yields CASSLGLAGGTDTQYF.

The chain uses TRBV18 and TRBJ2-7; 9 bases align to TRBD1. The CDR3 totals 15 residues. Germline loops: CDR1 KGHSH, CDR2 LQKENI. With V trimmed by 2 bases and J by 6 bases, 8 bases remained unmatched. The CDR3 nucleotides read TGTGCCAGCTCACCATACCGGACAGGGGATGGCGAGCAGTACTTC. It specifies CASSPYRTGDGEQYF.

The chain couples TRBV7-9 to TRBJ2-1, with 8 bases identical to TRBD2. This CDR3 is 16 amino acids long. Germline loops: CDR1 SEHNR, CDR2 FQNEAQ (reference sequence). V shed 5 bases, J shed 11 bases, and the junction held 17 bases outside the gene matches. In DNA, the CDR3 is TGTGCCAGCAGCCTCGGTCGGGAGGGCCAATTTAGTAAGCAGTTCTTC. Its protein product is CASSLGREGQFSKQFF.

This clonotype was seen a few times. The V and J genes are TRBV7-7 and TRBJ2-3; 9 positions match TRBD1. Germline CDR1 is SSHAT and CDR2 is FNYEAQ (reference sequence). This CDR3 contains 15 residues. The V and J ends lost 8 bases and 2 bases, in that order; junction bases with no gene match: 8. CDR3 sequence (DNA): TGTGCCAGCTCTTGGGGGACAGGGTCCACAGATACGCAGTATTTT. This encodes CASSWGTGSTDTQYF. The full variable domain, in which reference TRBV7-7 and TRBJ2-3 provide the parts outside the CDR3, is GAGVSQSPRYKVTKRGQDVTLRCDPISSHATLYWYQQALGQGPEFLTYFNYEAQPDKSGLPSDRFSAERPEGSISTLTIQRTEQRDSAMYRCASSWGTGSTDTQYFGPGTRLTVL.

This clonotype was counted between two and nine times. The gene calls are TRBV29-1 and TRBJ2-7; D remains unclear. V was cut by 7 bases and J by 6 bases, with 13 bases left in between. Looked up from germline, CDR1 is SQVTM and CDR2 is ANQGSEA. CDR3 length: 11 residues. CDR3 sequence: CSARYQSEQYF. The CDR3 nucleotides are TGCAGCGCGCGATACCAAAGCGAGCAGTACTTC.

Comment on this clonotype: One base away lies a much larger clone, so this may be a sequencing read error. This chain joins TRBV12-3 or TRBV12-4 and TRBJ2-2; D might be TRBD2 (5 bases). The CDR3 loop spans 16 amino acids. In DNA form, the CDR3 reads TGTGCCAGCAGCCCTCAGAGGGCGGTGAACACCGGGGAGCCGTTTTTT. Its translation: CASSPQRAVNTGEPFF.

V and J are TRBV7-9 and TRBJ2-1; 10 bases map to TRBD2. This CDR3 is built from 16 residues. Germline V gene data show CDR1 as SEHNR and CDR2 as FQNEAQ (reference sequence). With 1 base clipped from V and 8 bases from J, the junction kept 8 bases outside the gene matches. DNA for the CDR3: TGTGCCAGCAGCTTAGTAGGAGCGGGAGGGCCCTATGAGCAGTTCTTC. Translation: CASSLVGAGGPYEQFF. The full variable domain, with the rest looked up from reference TRBV7-9 and TRBJ2-1, is DTGVSQNPRHKITKRGQNVTFRCDPISEHNRLYWYRQTLGQGPEFLTYFQNEAQLEKSRLLSDRFSAERPKGSFSTLEIQRTEQGDSAMYLCASSLVGAGGPYEQFFGPGTRLTVL.

About this clonotype itself: A much larger clonotype is one base distant, so this may be a read error. The chain has TRBV5-1 and TRBJ2-7; weak D call: TRBD1 (6 bases). CDR1 and CDR2 (germline): SGHRS, YFSETQ. V lost 1 base to trimming and J lost 6 bases, with 17 bases between them. The CDR3 covers 15 residues. CDR3 bases: TGCGCCAGCAGCTTGACCTCGGGACACATCTGCGAGCAGTACTTC. It encodes CASSLTSGHICEQYF.

This clonotype was seen repeatedly, ten times or more. CDR3 DNA: TGTGCCAGCGGGTTTTTGGAGACCCAGTACTTC. Encoded protein: CASGFLETQYF. The V gene is TRBV12-3 or TRBV12-4, the J gene TRBJ2-5; D unresolved. This CDR3 region has 11 residues. Trimming shortened V by 8 bases and J by 5 bases, and 9 bases separated the two germline ends.

This clonotype was seen only a few times. This chain connects TRBV7-6 to TRBJ1-2, with a tentative D call TRBD1 (6 bases). Germline V lookup: CDR1 SGHVS, CDR2 FNYEAQ. The CDR3 is made up of 13 amino acids. V lost 11 bases and J 2 bases, leaving 15 bases between the germline ends. DNA for the CDR3: TGTGCCGTTGGGGGGCAGGGGAACTATGGCTACACCTTC. This encodes CAVGGQGNYGYTF.

There are a few counts of this clonotype. CDR3 residues: CSASGSGQGYEQYF. The DNA for the CDR3 is TGCAGTGCTAGCGGCTCGGGACAGGGCTACGAGCAGTACTTC. The V gene is TRBV20-1, the J gene TRBJ2-7, with 9 bases matching TRBD1. This CDR3 has 14 amino acids. Germline CDR1 is DFQATT and CDR2 is SNEGSKA (reference sequence). Trimming cost V 3 bases and J 3 bases; bases outside gene matches: 6.

The gene calls are TRBV2 and TRBJ2-3; D call uncertain. Per the germline V gene, CDR1 is SNHLY and CDR2 is FYNNEI. Trimming cost V 1 base and J 1 base, with 12 bases left between them. The CDR3 totals 16 residues. CDR3 amino acids: CASSEGRFRGTDTQYF. In nucleotides, the CDR3 is TGTGCCAGCAGTGAAGGGCGATTCCGCGGCACAGATACGCAGTATTTT.

This chain connects TRBV20-1 to TRBJ2-7; D perhaps matches TRBD2 (6 bases). The V and J ends lost 3 bases and 2 bases respectively, with 11 bases between them. From germline, CDR1 is DFQATT and CDR2 SNEGSKA (reference sequence). This CDR3 is built from 13 residues. CDR3: CSASILATYEQYF. CDR3 bases: TGCAGTGCTAGTATCCTAGCGACCTACGAGCAGTACTTC.

This clonotype was detected a few times. The chain has TRBV10-3 and TRBJ2-3; TRBD2 might be the D (5 bases). Germline assignment: CDR1 ENHRY and CDR2 SYGVKD. The CDR3 is 14 residues long. The V gene lost 3 bases and the J gene lost 7 bases, with 14 bases spanning the gap. In nucleotides, the CDR3 is TGTGCCATCAGTGAAGTAGGTAGCGTGAATACGCAGTATTTT. Protein product: CAISEVGSVNTQYF.